These 10 T cell receptor beta chains share one sample of origin, sequenced in a study of blood T cell repertoires in COVID-19. TCRdb's table, derived via immunoSEQ multiplex PCR, lists solely in-frame clones and lacks some. In the table there are approximately 200,000 clones, roughly 84% of which are singletons. Sequenced: peripheral blood. The receptor source for this set is a woman between 25 and 40 years old who had recovered from COVID-19.

The CDR3 protein is CASTGQGEIGTEAFF. CDR3 DNA sequence: TGTGCCAGTACCGGACAGGGGGAGATAGGCACTGAAGCTTTCTTT. The chain recombines TRBV19 with TRBJ1-1; 10 bases fit TRBD1. Losses at the gene ends were 7 bases for V and 4 bases for J; bases not matched to a gene: 9. CDR3 length equals 15 residues. CDR1 is LNHDA, CDR2 SQIVND, per germline (reference sequence).

V and J are TRBV9 and TRBJ2-7; 7 nucleotides match TRBD1. Germline lookup yields CDR1 SGDLS and CDR2 YYNGEE. This CDR3 contains 13 residues. The ends lost 4 bases at V and 1 base at J; junction bases unmatched: 2. As DNA, the CDR3 is TGTGCCAGCAGCCCCAGGGGGTCCTACGAGCAGTACTTC. Protein product: CASSPRGSYEQYF.

Here the CDR3 reads CASSPGEGTYNEQFF. The CDR3 coding sequence is TGTGCCAGCTCACCGGGGGAGGGTACTTACAATGAGCAGTTCTTC. The chain uses TRBV18 and TRBJ2-1; 7 positions match TRBD2. This CDR3 spans 15 amino acids. Germline V lookup: CDR1 KGHSH, CDR2 LQKENI. After removal of 3 bases from V and 4 bases from J, the junction contained 6 bases not matched to a gene.

This clone has just a few counts. The genes are TRBV14 and TRBJ1-2; D uncertain. Germline V gene sequence: CDR1 SGHDN, CDR2 FVKESK. CDR3 length: 13 amino acids. V lost 2 bases, J lost 2 bases, and 6 bases lay in between. This CDR3 reads CASSQNQNYGYTF. As DNA, the CDR3 is TGTGCCAGCAGCCAAAATCAGAACTATGGCTACACCTTC.

For the CDR3, the DNA is TGTGCCAGCTCACCTCCCGGGACAGGGGGCGCGAACGGGGAGCTGTTTTTT. It specifies CASSPPGTGGANGELFF. J is TRBJ2-2 and V is TRBV18, with TRBD1 matching over 12 bases. The CDR3 runs to 17 residues. Germline CDR1 reads KGHSH; CDR2 reads LQKENI. V lost 3 bases, J lost 7 bases, and 9 bases stayed unmatched.

The CDR3 DNA is TGCGCCAGCAGCCCCCACCCAGCTAGCGGGAGGGCCGGGTCCTACGAGCAGTACTTC. It yields the protein CASSPHPASGRAGSYEQYF. V and J are TRBV4-1 and TRBJ2-7; TRBD2 matches at 12 bases. V was clipped by 4 bases and J by 1 base; unmatched bases: 14. Germline CDR1 and CDR2: MGHRA and YSYEKL. The CDR3 has 19 residues.

CDR3 bases: TGTGCCTGGAGTTACGGGACAGGCAATCAGCCCCAGCATTTT. Encoded protein: CAWSYGTGNQPQHF. The gene calls are TRBV30 and TRBJ1-5, with TRBD1 identical over 7 bases. The CDR3 spans 14 residues. The J segment lost 2 bases and the V segment lost 2 bases, leaving 3 bases of the junction unmatched. The germline V gene has CDR1 GTSNPN and CDR2 SVGIG (reference sequence).

The gene calls are TRBV10-3 and TRBJ2-3; D not resolved. There are 14 residues in the CDR3. The germline CDR1 and CDR2 sequences are ENHRY and SYGVKD. V lost 3 bases to trimming and J lost 0 bases, with 7 bases between them. CDR3 DNA sequence: TGTGCCATCAGTGAAATGAGCAGCACAGATACGCAGTATTTT. This translates into CAISEMSSTDTQYF.

This chain connects TRBV5-6 to TRBJ2-5; no firm D call. The CDR3 is 13 residues long. Trimming took 3 bases from V and 2 from J, leaving 8 bases between them. Per germline, CDR1 SGHDT and CDR2 YYEEEE. The CDR3 spells CASSWMEQETQYF. The DNA for the CDR3 is TGTGCCAGCAGCTGGATGGAGCAAGAGACCCAGTACTTC.

This clone showed up just a few times. This chain joins TRBV18 and TRBJ2-3; TRBD2 aligns across 7 bases. The V gene's germline CDR1 is KGHSH and CDR2 LQKENI. J gave up 1 base and V 0 bases, and 1 base lay outside the gene matches. The CDR3 length is 15 residues. The CDR3 is CASSPPLAGTDTQYF. The DNA for the CDR3 is TGTGCCAGCTCACCACCGCTAGCGGGCACAGATACGCAGTATTTT.